This T cell receptor beta chain was recovered during a study of brain metastases from non-small cell lung cancer. Findings and caveats of the study: T-cell infiltration was lower in brain metastases than primaries (P < 0.001).

In regard to this clone: What it binds is not known.

TCRdb's table, derived via immunoSEQ multiplex PCR, lists solely in-frame clones and lacks some. The sample has roughly 530 clones; about 73% are singletons. Trimming removed 6 bases at V and 2 bases at J, with 13 bases between. CDR3 length: 14 amino acids. CDR1 is LGHDT and CDR2 is YNNKEL in the germline V gene (reference sequence). Input material: tissue from a brain metastasis. The sequence derives from a donor at least 40 years old with non-small cell lung cancer. The J gene is TRBJ1-1, the V gene TRBV3-1 (or the pseudogene TRBV3-2); weak D call: TRBD1 (6 bases). The CDR3 DNA follows: TGTGCCAGCAGTCCTCGACAGGCTAACACTGAAGCTTTCTTT. Amino acids: CASSPRQANTEAFF.